Reported below is one TCR beta chain. Its antigen is as yet unknown. The data derive from a study of PD-L1 blockade in urothelial cancer. Study information: Intravenous atezolizumab, 1,200 mg every 3 weeks, was begun by patients around 2014. Per blood sample, T cells had a median of around 150,000.

Study results and caveats: Greater 3-week expansion of tumor-associated blood clones was recorded for durable-benefit patients.

Spiking of synthetic TCR analog templates was performed in each PCR. Some clones are missing from TCRdb's copy, which holds only in-frame ones; the method was immunoSEQ multiplex PCR. The repertoire consists of 100,000 to 150,000 clones, with about four fifths occurring once and the leading ten covering about 2.9%. Documented time point: pretreatment peripheral blood. This CDR3 has 15 amino acids. J gave up 3 bases and V 5 bases, and 7 bases lay outside the gene matches. From germline, CDR1 is SEHNR and CDR2 FQNEAQ (reference sequence). The TCR was taken from a man in his forties or fifties with urothelial cancer. The V call is TRBV7-9, the J call TRBJ1-5, with TRBD1 matching over 7 bases. The specimen comprised PBMCs, sampled around atezolizumab (anti-PD-L1) treatment. CDR3 DNA: TGTGCCAGCAGCGGCCGGGGACAGAACAATCAGCCCCAGCATTTT. Amino acid sequence: CASSGRGQNNQPQHF. The variable domain in full, with the rest retrieved from reference TRBV7-9 and TRBJ1-5, is DTGVSQNPRHKITKRGQNVTFRCDPISEHNRLYWYRQTLGQGPEFLTYFQNEAQLEKSRLLSDRFSAERPKGSFSTLEIQRTEQGDSAMYLCASSGRGQNNQPQHFGDGTRLSIL.